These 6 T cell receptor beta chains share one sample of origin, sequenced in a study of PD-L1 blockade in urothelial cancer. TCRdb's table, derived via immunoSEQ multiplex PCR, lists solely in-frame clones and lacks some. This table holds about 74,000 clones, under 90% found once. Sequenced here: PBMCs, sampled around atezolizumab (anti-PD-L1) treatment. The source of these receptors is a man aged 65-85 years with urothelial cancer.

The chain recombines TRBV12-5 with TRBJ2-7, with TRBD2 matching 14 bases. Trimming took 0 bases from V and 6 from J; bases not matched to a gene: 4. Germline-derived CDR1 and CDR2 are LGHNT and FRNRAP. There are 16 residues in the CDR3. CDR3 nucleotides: TGTGCTAGTGGTTTGGTGGGACTAGCGGGAGTAACCGAGCAGTACTTC. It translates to CASGLVGLAGVTEQYF.

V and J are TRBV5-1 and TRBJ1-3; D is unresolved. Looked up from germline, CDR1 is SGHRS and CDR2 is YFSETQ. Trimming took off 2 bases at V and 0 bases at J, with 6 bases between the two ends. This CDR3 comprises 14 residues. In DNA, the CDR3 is TGCGCCAGCAGCTTAAGTAGCTCTGGAAACACCATATATTTT. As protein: CASSLSSSGNTIYF.

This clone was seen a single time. Here the CDR3 DNA reads TGTGCCAGCAGCATCTCTAGCGGGAGGAATGAGCAGTTCTTC. This sequence encodes CASSISSGRNEQFF. The chain links TRBV9 to TRBJ2-1; 11 nucleotides align to TRBD2. The V segment lost 4 bases and the J segment 7 bases; nucleotides outside the gene matches: 4. There are 14 residues in the CDR3. Germline values: CDR1 SGDLS, CDR2 YYNGEE.

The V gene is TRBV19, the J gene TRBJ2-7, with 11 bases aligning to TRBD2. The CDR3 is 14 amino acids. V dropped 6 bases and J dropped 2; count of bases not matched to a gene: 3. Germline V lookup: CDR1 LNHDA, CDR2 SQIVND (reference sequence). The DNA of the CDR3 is TGTGCCAGTAGGAAACTAGCGGGAGCCTACGAGCAGTACTTC. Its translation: CASRKLAGAYEQYF.

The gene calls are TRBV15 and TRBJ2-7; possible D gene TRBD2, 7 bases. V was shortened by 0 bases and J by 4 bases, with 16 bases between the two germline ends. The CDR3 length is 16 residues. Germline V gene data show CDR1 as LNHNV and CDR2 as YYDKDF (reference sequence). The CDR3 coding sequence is TGTGCCACCAGCAGAGAGGAGTCAGGGGAGGGGTACGAGCAGTACTTC. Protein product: CATSREESGEGYEQYF. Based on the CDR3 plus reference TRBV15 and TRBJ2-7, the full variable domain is DAMVIQNPRYQVTQFGKPVTLSCSQTLNHNVMYWYQQKSSQAPKLLFHYYDKDFNNEADTPDNFQSRRPNTSFCFLDIRSPGLGDTAMYLCATSREESGEGYEQYFGPGTRLTVT.

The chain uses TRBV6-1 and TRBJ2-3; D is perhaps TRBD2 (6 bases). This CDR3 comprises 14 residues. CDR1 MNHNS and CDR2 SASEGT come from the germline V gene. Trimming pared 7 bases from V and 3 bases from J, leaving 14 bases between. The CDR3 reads CASTNKGRTDTQYF. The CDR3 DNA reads TGTGCCAGCACCAACAAGGGGAGGACAGATACGCAGTATTTT.